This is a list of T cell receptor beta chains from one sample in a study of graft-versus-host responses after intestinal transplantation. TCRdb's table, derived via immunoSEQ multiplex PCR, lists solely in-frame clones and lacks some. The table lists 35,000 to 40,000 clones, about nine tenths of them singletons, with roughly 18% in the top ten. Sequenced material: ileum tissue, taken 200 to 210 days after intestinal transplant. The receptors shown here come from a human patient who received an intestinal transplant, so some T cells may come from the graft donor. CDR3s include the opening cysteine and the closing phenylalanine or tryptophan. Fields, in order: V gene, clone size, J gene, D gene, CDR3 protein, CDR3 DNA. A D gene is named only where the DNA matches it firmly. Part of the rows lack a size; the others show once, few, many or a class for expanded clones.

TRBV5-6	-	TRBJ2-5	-	CASSSRFGGAPWTQYF	TGTGCCAGCAGCTCCAGGTTTGGGGGGGCCCCGTGGACCCAGTACTTC
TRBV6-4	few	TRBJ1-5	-	CASSDRGQNQPQHF	TGTGCCAGCAGTGACCGCGGACAGAATCAGCCCCAGCATTTT
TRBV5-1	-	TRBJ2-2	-	CASSFSGGTYTGELFF	TGCGCCAGCAGCTTCTCCGGCGGGACGTACACCGGGGAGCTGTTTTTT
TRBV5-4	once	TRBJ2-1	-	CASSLEGGLNEQFF	TGTGCCAGCAGCTTGGAAGGAGGGTTGAATGAGCAGTTCTTC
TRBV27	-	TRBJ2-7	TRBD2	CASSLWPTSGGDEQYF	TGTGCCAGCAGTTTATGGCCGACTAGCGGGGGCGACGAGCAGTACTTC
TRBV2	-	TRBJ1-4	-	CASSEGVTPTNEKLFF	TGTGCCAGCAGTGAGGGTGTCACTCCAACTAATGAAAAACTGTTTTTT
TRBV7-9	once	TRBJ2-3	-	CASSLTGITDTQYF	TGTGCCAGCAGCTTGACAGGAATCACAGATACGCAGTATTTT
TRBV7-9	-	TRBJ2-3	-	CASSLVGTDTQYF	TGTGCCAGCAGCTTAGTGGGCACAGATACGCAGTATTTT
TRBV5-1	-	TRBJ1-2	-	CASSLGQGNYGYTF	TGCGCCAGCAGCTTGGGCCAGGGTAACTATGGCTACACCTTC
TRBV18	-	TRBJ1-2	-	CASSQGFWGYTF	TGTGCCAGCTCGCAGGGGTTTTGGGGCTACACCTTC
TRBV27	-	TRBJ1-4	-	CASRSWLATNEKLFF	TGTGCCAGCAGATCCTGGTTAGCAACTAATGAAAAACTGTTTTTT
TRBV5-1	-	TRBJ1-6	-	CASSLVGQVDSPLHF	TGCGCCAGCAGCTTGGTGGGGCAGGTTGATTCACCCCTCCACTTT
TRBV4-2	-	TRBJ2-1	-	CASSQPGTNEQFF	TGTGCCAGCAGCCAGCCCGGGACTAATGAGCAGTTCTTC
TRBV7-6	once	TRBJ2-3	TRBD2	CASSLPAGGPGTDTQYF	TGTGCCAGCAGCTTACCAGCGGGAGGGCCTGGCACAGATACGCAGTATTTT
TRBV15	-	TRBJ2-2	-	CATSTTQTRADNTGELFF	TGTGCCACCAGCACGACGCAAACTAGGGCAGACAACACCGGGGAGCTGTTTTTT
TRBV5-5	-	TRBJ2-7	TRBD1	CASRWGTGESYEQYF	TGTGCCAGCAGGTGGGGGACAGGGGAAAGCTACGAGCAGTACTTC
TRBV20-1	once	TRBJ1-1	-	CSAKDVTEAFF	TGCAGTGCTAAGGACGTGACTGAAGCTTTCTTT
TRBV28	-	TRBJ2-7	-	CASSADYEQYF	TGTGCCAGCAGTGCCGACTACGAGCAGTACTTC
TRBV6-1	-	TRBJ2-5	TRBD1	CASIKMTGSETQYF	TGTGCCAGCATTAAAATGACAGGGTCGGAGACCCAGTACTTC
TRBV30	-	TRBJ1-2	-	CAWSATRGGYTF	TGTGCCTGGAGCGCTACCAGGGGCGGCTACACCTTC
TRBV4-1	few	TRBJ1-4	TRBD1	CASSQEPGQGGEKLFF	TGCGCCAGCAGCCAAGAGCCGGGACAGGGTGGAGAAAAACTGTTTTTT
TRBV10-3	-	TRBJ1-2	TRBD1	CATTSGQGVYGYTF	TGTGCCACTACTAGCGGACAGGGAGTCTATGGCTACACCTTC
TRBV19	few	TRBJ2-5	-	CASSTGLETQYF	TGTGCCAGTAGTACAGGGTTAGAGACCCAGTACTTC
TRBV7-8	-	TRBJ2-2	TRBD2	CASSGSGGWTGELFF	TGTGCCAGCAGCGGTAGCGGGGGGTGGACCGGGGAGCTGTTTTTT
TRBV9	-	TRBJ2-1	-	CASSVGAIARDLNEQFF	TGTGCCAGCAGCGTAGGGGCGATCGCTCGCGACCTAAATGAGCAGTTCTTC
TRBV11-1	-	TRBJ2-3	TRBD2	CASSLVGLAGGQGDTQYF	TGTGCCAGCAGCTTAGTAGGCCTAGCGGGAGGACAGGGAGATACGCAGTATTTT
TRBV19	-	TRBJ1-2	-	CASSTRGNYGYTF	TGTGCCAGTAGTACGAGGGGGAACTATGGCTACACCTTC
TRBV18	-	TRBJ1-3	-	CASSPQGIGNTIYF	TGTGCCAGCTCACCACAGGGGATTGGAAACACCATATATTTT
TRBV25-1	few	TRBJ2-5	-	CASSEVGGSKETQYF	TGTGCCAGCAGTGAAGTAGGCGGCTCGAAGGAGACCCAGTACTTC
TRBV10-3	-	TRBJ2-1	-	CAISEVSYNEQFF	TGTGCCATCAGTGAAGTCTCCTACAATGAGCAGTTCTTC
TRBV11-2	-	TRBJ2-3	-	CASSLVIGPGTQYF	TGTGCCAGCAGCTTAGTAATAGGGCCCGGTACGCAGTATTTT
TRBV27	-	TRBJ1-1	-	CASSSWGTMNTEAFF	TGTGCCAGCAGTTCGTGGGGGACTATGAACACTGAAGCTTTCTTT
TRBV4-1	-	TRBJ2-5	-	CASSHPTGTQYF	TGCGCCAGCAGCCACCCAACAGGAACCCAGTACTTC
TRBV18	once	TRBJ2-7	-	CASSPPAGAEQYF	TGTGCCAGCTCACCACCGGCAGGAGCCGAGCAGTACTTC
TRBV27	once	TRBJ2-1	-	CASSDGLLNNEQFF	TGTGCCAGCAGCGACGGCCTCCTCAACAATGAGCAGTTCTTC
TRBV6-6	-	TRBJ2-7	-	CASTPARAVSYEQYF	TGTGCCAGCACTCCCGCTAGGGCAGTCTCCTACGAGCAGTACTTC
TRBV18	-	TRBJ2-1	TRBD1	CASSPGTAYNEQFF	TGTGCCAGCTCACCGGGGACAGCCTACAATGAGCAGTTCTTC
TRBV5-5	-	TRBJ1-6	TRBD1	CASSPDRDSPLHF	TGTGCCAGCAGCCCCGACAGGGATTCACCCCTCCACTTT
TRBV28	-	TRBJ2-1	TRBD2	CASKPRPKRLAGYNEQFF	TGTGCCAGCAAACCCCGCCCAAAAAGACTAGCGGGGTACAATGAGCAGTTCTTC
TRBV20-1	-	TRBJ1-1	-	CSARGVTEAFF	TGCAGTGCTAGAGGAGTCACTGAAGCTTTCTTT
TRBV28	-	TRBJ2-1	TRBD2	CASSSSGSISYNEQFF	TGTGCCAGCAGTTCTAGCGGGAGCATCTCCTACAATGAGCAGTTCTTC
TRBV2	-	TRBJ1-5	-	CASSGDTSNQPQHF	TGTGCCAGCAGTGGGGATACGTCCAATCAGCCCCAGCATTTT
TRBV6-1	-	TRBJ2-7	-	CASSEGQFNFYEQYF	TGTGCCAGCAGTGAAGGGCAGTTTAACTTCTACGAGCAGTACTTC
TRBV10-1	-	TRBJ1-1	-	CASSEKGTSTEAFF	TGCGCCAGCAGTGAGAAGGGTACGAGCACTGAAGCTTTCTTT
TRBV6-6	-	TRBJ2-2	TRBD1	CASSSATGSYTGELFF	TGTGCCAGCAGTTCCGCGACAGGGAGTTACACCGGGGAGCTGTTTTTT
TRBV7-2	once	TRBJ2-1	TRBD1	CASSHTTGYWNEQFF	TGTGCCAGCAGTCATACGACAGGGTACTGGAATGAGCAGTTCTTC
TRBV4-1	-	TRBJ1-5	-	CASSRTDSNQPQHF	TGCGCCAGCAGCAGGACAGATAGCAATCAGCCCCAGCATTTT
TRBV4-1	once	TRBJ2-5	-	CASSQVLGGGRETQYF	TGCGCCAGCAGCCAAGTTCTAGGGGGTGGACGGGAGACCCAGTACTTC
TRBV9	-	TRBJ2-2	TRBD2	CASSLTTSGNTGELFF	TGTGCCAGCAGCCTGACGACTAGCGGGAACACCGGGGAGCTGTTTTTT
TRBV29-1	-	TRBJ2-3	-	CSVRSPGGGGDTQYF	TGCAGCGTGCGGTCTCCAGGGGGAGGTGGAGATACGCAGTATTTT
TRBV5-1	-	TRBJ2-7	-	CASSFDWASDEQYF	TGCGCCAGCAGCTTTGATTGGGCCAGCGACGAGCAGTACTTC
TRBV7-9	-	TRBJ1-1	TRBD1	CASSLETGDTEAFF	TGTGCCAGCAGCTTAGAGACAGGGGACACTGAAGCTTTCTTT
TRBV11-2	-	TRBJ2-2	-	CASSSITGELFF	TGTGCCAGCAGCTCAATCACCGGGGAGCTGTTTTTT
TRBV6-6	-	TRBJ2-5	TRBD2	CASRSAGGGGKTQYF	TGTGCCAGCAGATCAGCGGGAGGGGGCGGTAAGACCCAGTACTTC
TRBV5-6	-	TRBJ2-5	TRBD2	CASNPGGLETQYF	TGTGCCAGCAACCCCGGGGGGTTGGAGACCCAGTACTTC